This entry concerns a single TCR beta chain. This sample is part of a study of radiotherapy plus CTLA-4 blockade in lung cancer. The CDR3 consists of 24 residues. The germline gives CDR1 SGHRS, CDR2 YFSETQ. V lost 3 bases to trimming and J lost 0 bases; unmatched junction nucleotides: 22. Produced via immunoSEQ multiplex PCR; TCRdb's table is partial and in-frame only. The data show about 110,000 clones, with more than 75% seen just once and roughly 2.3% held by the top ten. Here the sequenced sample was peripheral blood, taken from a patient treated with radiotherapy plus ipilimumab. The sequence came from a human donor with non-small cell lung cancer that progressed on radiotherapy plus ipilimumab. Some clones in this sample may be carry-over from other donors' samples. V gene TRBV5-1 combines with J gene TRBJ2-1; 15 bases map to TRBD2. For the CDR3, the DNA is TGCGCCAGCAGCTACCCGGGGACTAGCGGGGGGCCGTCCCGACTCGAGAGCTCCTACAATGAGCAGTTCTTC. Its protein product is CASSYPGTSGGPSRLESSYNEQFF.